This TCR beta chain was identified in a study of technical replicates of blood from several donors. Only in-frame clones appear in the TCRdb table, and some are missing; sequencing was by immunoSEQ multiplex PCR. The sample carries some 60,000 clones, over 85% recorded once. The clonotype was recovered from a human donor in good health. Some clones in this sample may be carry-over from other donors' samples. The sequencing input was PBMCs.

This CDR3 reads CASTSQSGRAEETQYF. CDR3 in DNA: TGTGCCAGCACCTCACAGAGCGGGAGGGCGGAAGAGACCCAGTACTTC. This chain uses TRBV6-6 with TRBJ2-5; TRBD2 aligns across 10 bases. After removal of 7 bases from V and 3 bases from J, the junction contained 11 bases not matched to a gene. CDR1 is MNHNY and CDR2 is SVGAGI in the germline V gene (reference sequence). The CDR3 consists of 16 residues.